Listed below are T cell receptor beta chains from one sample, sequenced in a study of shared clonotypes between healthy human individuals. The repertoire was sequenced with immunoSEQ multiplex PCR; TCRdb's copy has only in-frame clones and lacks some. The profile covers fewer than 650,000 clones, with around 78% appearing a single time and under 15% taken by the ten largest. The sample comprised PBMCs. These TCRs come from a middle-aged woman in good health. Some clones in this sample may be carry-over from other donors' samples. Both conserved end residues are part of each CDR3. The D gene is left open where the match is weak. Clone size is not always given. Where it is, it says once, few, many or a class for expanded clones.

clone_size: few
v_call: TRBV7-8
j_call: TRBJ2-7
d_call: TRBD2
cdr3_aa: CASSLVSSGSYEQYF
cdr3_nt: TGTGCCAGCAGCTTAGTTTCTAGCGGCTCCTACGAGCAGTACTTC

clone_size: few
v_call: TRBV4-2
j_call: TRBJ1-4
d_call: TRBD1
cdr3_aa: CASSRTGRDEKLFF
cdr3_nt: TGTGCCAGCAGTCGGACAGGGCGTGATGAAAAACTGTTTTTT

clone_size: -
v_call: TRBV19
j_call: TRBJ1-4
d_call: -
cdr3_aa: CASSTRTRTNEKLFF
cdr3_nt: TGTGCCAGTAGTACCCGGACGCGAACTAATGAAAAACTGTTTTTT

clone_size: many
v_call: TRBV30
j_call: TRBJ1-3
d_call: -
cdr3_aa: CAWSVAGSGSGNTIYF
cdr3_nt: TGTGCCTGGAGTGTCGCGGGGTCGGGCTCTGGAAACACCATATATTTT

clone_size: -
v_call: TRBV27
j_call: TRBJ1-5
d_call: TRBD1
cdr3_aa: CASSLTGFNQPQHF
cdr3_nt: TGTGCCAGCAGCTTGACAGGGTTCAATCAGCCCCAGCATTTT

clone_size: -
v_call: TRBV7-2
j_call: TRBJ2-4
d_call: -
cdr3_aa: CASSLGGVKNIQYF
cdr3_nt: TGTGCCAGCAGCTTAGGAGGGGTGAAAAACATTCAGTACTTC

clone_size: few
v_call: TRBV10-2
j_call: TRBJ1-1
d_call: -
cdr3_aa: CASIRNDGGRGTEAFF
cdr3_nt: TGCGCCAGCATTCGAAACGACGGGGGGCGAGGCACTGAAGCTTTCTTT

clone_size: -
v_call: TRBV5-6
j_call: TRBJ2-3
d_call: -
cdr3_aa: CASSLDAGGTDTQYF
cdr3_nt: TGTGCCAGCAGCTTGGATGCAGGGGGCACAGATACGCAGTATTTT

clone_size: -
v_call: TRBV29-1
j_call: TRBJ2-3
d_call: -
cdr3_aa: CSVEGGGWADTQYF
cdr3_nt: TGCAGCGTTGAAGGTGGGGGATGGGCAGATACGCAGTATTTT

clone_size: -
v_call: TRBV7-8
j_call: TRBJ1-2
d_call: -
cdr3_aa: CASSPGSNYGYTF
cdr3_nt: TGTGCCAGCAGCCCAGGCTCTAACTATGGCTACACCTTC

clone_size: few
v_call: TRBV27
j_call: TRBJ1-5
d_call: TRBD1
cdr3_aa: CASSLRVAGGLNQPQHF
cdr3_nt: TGTGCCAGCAGTTTACGTGTGGCAGGGGGCCTCAATCAGCCCCAGCATTTT

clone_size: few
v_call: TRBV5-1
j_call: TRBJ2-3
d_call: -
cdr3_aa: CASRSADTQYF
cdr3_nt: TGCGCCAGCAGGTCTGCAGATACGCAGTATTTT

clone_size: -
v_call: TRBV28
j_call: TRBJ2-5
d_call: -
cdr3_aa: CASSRGPGPGTQYF
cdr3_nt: TGTGCCAGCAGCCGAGGCCCGGGTCCGGGGACCCAGTACTTC

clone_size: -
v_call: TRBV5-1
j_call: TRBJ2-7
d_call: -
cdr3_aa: CASSLYPDTTYEQYF
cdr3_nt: TGCGCCAGCAGCTTGTATCCCGACACGACCTACGAGCAGTACTTC

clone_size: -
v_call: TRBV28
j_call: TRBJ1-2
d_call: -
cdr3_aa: CASSPLRAENYGYTF
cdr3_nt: TGTGCCAGCAGCCCCCTTAGGGCGGAGAACTATGGCTACACCTTC

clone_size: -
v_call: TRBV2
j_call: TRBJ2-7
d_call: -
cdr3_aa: CASSDSPAFAYEQYF
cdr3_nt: TGTGCCAGCAGTGACTCCCCCGCATTTGCCTACGAGCAGTACTTC

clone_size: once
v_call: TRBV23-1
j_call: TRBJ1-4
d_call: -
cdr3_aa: CASSQSSQQPNEKLFF
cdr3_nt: TGCGCCAGCAGTCAATCCTCGCAACAGCCTAATGAAAAACTGTTTTTT

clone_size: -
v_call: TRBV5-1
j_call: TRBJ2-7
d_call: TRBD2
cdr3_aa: CASSPLREGLSYEQYF
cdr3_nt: TGCGCCAGCAGCCCCCTTAGGGAGGGTTTATCCTACGAGCAGTACTTC

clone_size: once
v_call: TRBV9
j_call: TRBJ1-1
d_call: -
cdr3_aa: CASSASTSQEAFF
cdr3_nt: TGTGCCAGCAGCGCATCCACCTCTCAAGAAGCTTTCTTT

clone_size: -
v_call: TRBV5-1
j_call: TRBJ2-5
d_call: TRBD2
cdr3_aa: CASSKGLASSSETQYF
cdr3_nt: TGCGCCAGCAGCAAGGGACTAGCATCCTCCTCTGAGACCCAGTACTTC

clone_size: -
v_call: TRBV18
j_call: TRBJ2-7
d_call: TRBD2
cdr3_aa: CASSGTSGAGEQYF
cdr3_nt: TGTGCCAGCTCGGGGACTAGCGGGGCCGGTGAGCAGTACTTC

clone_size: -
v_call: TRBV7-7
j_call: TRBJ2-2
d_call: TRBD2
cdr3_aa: CASSPAGTSGAGELFF
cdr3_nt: TGTGCCAGCAGCCCCGCCGGGACTAGCGGGGCCGGGGAGCTGTTTTTT

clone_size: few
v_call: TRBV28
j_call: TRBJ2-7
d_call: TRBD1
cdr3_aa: CASRGQDKQYF
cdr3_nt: TGTGCCAGCAGAGGACAGGACAAGCAGTACTTC

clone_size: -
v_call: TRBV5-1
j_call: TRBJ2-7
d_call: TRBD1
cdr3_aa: CASSSGQGNYEQYF
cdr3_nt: TGCGCCAGCAGCTCTGGACAGGGGAACTACGAGCAGTACTTC

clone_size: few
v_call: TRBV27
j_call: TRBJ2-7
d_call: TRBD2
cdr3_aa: CASSPLADLYEQYF
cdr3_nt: TGTGCCAGCAGTCCCCTAGCGGACCTCTACGAGCAGTACTTC

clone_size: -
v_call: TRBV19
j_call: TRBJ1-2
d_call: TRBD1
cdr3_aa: CASSPFEGRGHGYTF
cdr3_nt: TGTGCCAGTAGTCCCTTTGAAGGCAGGGGGCATGGCTACACCTTC

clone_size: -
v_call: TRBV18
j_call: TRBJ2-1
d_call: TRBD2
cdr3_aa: CASSSYFREGRDEQFF
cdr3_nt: TGTGCCAGCTCAAGTTATTTCCGGGAGGGCCGCGATGAGCAGTTCTTC

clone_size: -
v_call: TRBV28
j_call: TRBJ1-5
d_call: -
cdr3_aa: CASIGTKRGNQPQHF
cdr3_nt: TGTGCCAGCATTGGGACAAAGCGGGGCAATCAGCCCCAGCATTTT

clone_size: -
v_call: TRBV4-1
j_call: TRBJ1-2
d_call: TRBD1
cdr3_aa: CASSQTGTDRYGYTF
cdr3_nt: TGCGCCAGCAGCCAAACCGGGACAGACCGGTATGGCTACACCTTC

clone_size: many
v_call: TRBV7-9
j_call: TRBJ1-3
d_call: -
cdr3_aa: CASSWGSGNTIYF
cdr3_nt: TGTGCCAGCAGCTGGGGCTCTGGAAACACCATATATTTT

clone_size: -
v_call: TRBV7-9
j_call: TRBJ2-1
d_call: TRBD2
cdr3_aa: CAGSSGTVEQFF
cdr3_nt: TGTGCCGGCTCTAGCGGGACGGTTGAGCAGTTCTTC

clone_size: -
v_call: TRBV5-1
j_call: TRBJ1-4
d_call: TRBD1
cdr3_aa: CASSRDRGGEKLFF
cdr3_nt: TGCGCCAGCAGCCGGGACAGGGGAGGTGAAAAACTGTTTTTT

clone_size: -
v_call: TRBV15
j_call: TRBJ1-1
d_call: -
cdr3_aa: CATSRGQPMNTEAFF
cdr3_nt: TGTGCCACCAGCAGAGGACAGCCCATGAACACTGAAGCTTTCTTT

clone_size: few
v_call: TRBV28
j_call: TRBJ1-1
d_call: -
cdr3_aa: CASSWPQNTEAFF
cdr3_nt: TGTGCCAGCAGTTGGCCACAGAACACTGAAGCTTTCTTT

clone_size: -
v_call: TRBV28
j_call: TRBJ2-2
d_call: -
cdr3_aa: CASRRPNTGELFF
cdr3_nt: TGTGCCAGCAGAAGACCAAACACCGGGGAGCTGTTTTTT